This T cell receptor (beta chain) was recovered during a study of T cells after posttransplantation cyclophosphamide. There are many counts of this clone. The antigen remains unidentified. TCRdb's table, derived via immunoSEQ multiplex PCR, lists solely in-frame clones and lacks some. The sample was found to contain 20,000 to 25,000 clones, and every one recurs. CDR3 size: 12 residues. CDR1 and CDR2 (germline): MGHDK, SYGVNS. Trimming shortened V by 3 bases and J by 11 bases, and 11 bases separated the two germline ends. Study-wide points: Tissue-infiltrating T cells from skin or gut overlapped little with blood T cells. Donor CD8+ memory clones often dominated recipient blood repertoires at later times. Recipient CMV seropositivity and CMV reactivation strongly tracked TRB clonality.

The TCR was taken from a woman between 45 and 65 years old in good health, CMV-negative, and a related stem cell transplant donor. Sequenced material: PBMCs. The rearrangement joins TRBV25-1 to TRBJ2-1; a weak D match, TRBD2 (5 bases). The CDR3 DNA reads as TGTGCCAGCAGTGAGGACGGAGGAAAGCAGTTCTTC. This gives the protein CASSEDGGKQFF.